These T cell receptor beta chains were read from a single sample in a study of shared clonotypes between healthy human individuals. Sequenced by immunoSEQ multiplex PCR; TCRdb stores in-frame clones only, minus some. This sample has around 2,100,000 clones, with about 95% found just once. Specimen: naive CD8+ T cells sorted from blood. Source of these receptors: a man aged 18 to 29 in good health. Each CDR3 is given with its conserved first and last residue. The order of the fields is CDR3 DNA, CDR3 protein, J gene, D gene, V gene, clone size. The D gene is left open where the match is weak. Only some rows state a clone size, as once, few, many or a class for expanded clones.

TGTGCCACCAGCAGAGAGCCTCTTTACAATGAGCAGTTCTTC CATSREPLYNEQFF TRBJ2-1 - TRBV15 -
TGTGCCATCGGGACAGGATATGGCTACACCTTC CAIGTGYGYTF TRBJ1-2 TRBD1 TRBV2 -
TGTGCCAGCAGTGAGCTAGAGGGAACAGTAACGAACACTGAAGCTTTCTTT CASSELEGTVTNTEAFF TRBJ1-1 - TRBV2 -
TGTGCCAGCAAACTGGCGGCTTCATCCTACAATGAGCAGTTCTTC CASKLAASSYNEQFF TRBJ2-1 - TRBV2 -
TGTGCCTGGAGTGTACCGGGGTTGGAGACCCAGTACTTC CAWSVPGLETQYF TRBJ2-5 - TRBV30 once
TGTGCCAGCAGTTCTTCCGGGACAGTCAATCAGCCCCAGCATTTT CASSSSGTVNQPQHF TRBJ1-5 TRBD1 TRBV6-6 -
TGTGCCAGCAGTGACAGGGGGCTACCCTACGAGCAGTACTTC CASSDRGLPYEQYF TRBJ2-7 TRBD1 TRBV2 -
TGTGCCAGTGCGGACGGCCTCCAAGAGACCCAGTACTTC CASADGLQETQYF TRBJ2-5 - TRBV7-9 -
TGTGCCAGCAGCTTGGGGTCGATATACAATGAGCAGTTCTTC CASSLGSIYNEQFF TRBJ2-1 - TRBV5-6 -
TGCGCCAGCAGCGGACCCAGCGCAACTGAAGCTTTCTTT CASSGPSATEAFF TRBJ1-1 - TRBV5-1 -
TGTGCCAGTAGTATTTTTCTAGCTCCCGCCTACGAGCAGTACTTC CASSIFLAPAYEQYF TRBJ2-7 - TRBV19 -
TGTGCCAGCAGTGAAAGGACAGGATTTTCCTACGAGCAGTACTTC CASSERTGFSYEQYF TRBJ2-7 TRBD1 TRBV2 -
TGTGCCAGCAGCTTTACCCTCGGAGGCGGCGAGCAGTACTTC CASSFTLGGGEQYF TRBJ2-7 - TRBV7-2 -
TGCGCCAGCAGCCAAGATTTTCTTCACTCCTACGAGCAGTACTTC CASSQDFLHSYEQYF TRBJ2-7 - TRBV4-3 -
TGTGCCAGCAGCCTGAGGACAGGAGGAAACTATGGCTACACCTTC CASSLRTGGNYGYTF TRBJ1-2 TRBD1 TRBV5-6 -
TGTGCCAGCTCAGGGGGTTCCTACGAGCAGTACTTC CASSGGSYEQYF TRBJ2-7 TRBD1 TRBV27 -
TGTGCCAGCAGCCTCGGGACACTCTACGAGCAGTACTTC CASSLGTLYEQYF TRBJ2-7 - TRBV7-2 once
TGTGCCAGCAGCGTAGAGGGGCTAATCTCTGGAAACACCATATATTTT CASSVEGLISGNTIYF TRBJ1-3 - TRBV9 -
TGTGCCAGCAGCTTAGGCGGAAGGGGCGCAGACTATGGCTACACCTTC CASSLGGRGADYGYTF TRBJ1-2 - TRBV7-8 -
TGTGCCAGCAGCCTAGCGGGAGGTGAGCAGTTCTTC CASSLAGGEQFF TRBJ2-1 TRBD2 TRBV7-9 -
TGCAGCGTTGAAAGAGGGGGCGGGAGTTACGAGCAGTACTTC CSVERGGGSYEQYF TRBJ2-7 - TRBV29-1 once
TGTGCCAGCAGTCCCTCAGGGGTAACTGAAGCTTTCTTT CASSPSGVTEAFF TRBJ1-1 - TRBV6-6 -
TGTGCCAGCAGTTACTTGGAGAACACTGAAGCTTTCTTT CASSYLENTEAFF TRBJ1-1 - TRBV6-5 -
TGTGCCAGTAGTACCGTCGGGTCGCCCCAGCATTTT CASSTVGSPQHF TRBJ1-5 - TRBV19 -
TGCAGCGTTGACAACAGGGAAGACTATGGCTACACCTTC CSVDNREDYGYTF TRBJ1-2 - TRBV29-1 -
TGTGCCAGCAGTGATGTGATGGGGTTAGGCGGGGACGAGCAGTACTTC CASSDVMGLGGDEQYF TRBJ2-7 - TRBV5-6 -
TGTGCCAGCAGTTTTGGACTGGTTAACAATGAGCAGTTCTTC CASSFGLVNNEQFF TRBJ2-1 - TRBV27 -
TGTGCCAGCAGTTTAAGGACAGGGGGCGGTCAGCCCCAGCATTTT CASSLRTGGGQPQHF TRBJ1-5 TRBD1 TRBV6-6 -
TGTGCCAGCAGCCCAGGGTTTGGCTACACCTTC CASSPGFGYTF TRBJ1-2 - TRBV6-5 -
TGTGCCAGCAGTCCTCGACTAGCGGGTCTCTCCTACAATGAGCAGTTCTTC CASSPRLAGLSYNEQFF TRBJ2-1 TRBD2 TRBV27 -
TGTGCCAGCAGCGGCGGTGGGGGACCTGAAGCTTTCTTT CASSGGGGPEAFF TRBJ1-1 - TRBV7-9 -
TGTGCCAGCAGCCCCCTTGGGGGAACCGACAATGAGCAGTTCTTC CASSPLGGTDNEQFF TRBJ2-1 - TRBV14 -
TGTGCCAGCAGTCCCCTTTCGCCCACAACTAATGAAAAACTGTTTTTT CASSPLSPTTNEKLFF TRBJ1-4 - TRBV27 -
TGTGCCAGCTCAGACCCGGGAGAATGGGATGGCTACACCTTC CASSDPGEWDGYTF TRBJ1-2 - TRBV18 -
TGTGCCAGCAGTCCGATAGAGTGGAGCTACGAGCAGTACTTC CASSPIEWSYEQYF TRBJ2-7 - TRBV5-8 once
TGTGCCAGCAGTGACCTAGACAGGGGCTACGAGCAGTACTTC CASSDLDRGYEQYF TRBJ2-7 TRBD1 TRBV6-1 -
- CASSSSGNEQFF TRBJ2-1 - TRBV27 -
TGTGCCAGCACCCAACGAGGGGCGGGTAGAGGGGGCTACACCTTC CASTQRGAGRGGYTF TRBJ1-2 - TRBV7-3 -
TGTGCCAGCAGCCTATCCGGCGTAAACTTATACTCTAACTATGGCTACACCTTC CASSLSGVNLYSNYGYTF TRBJ1-2 - TRBV7-6 -
TGTGCCAGCAGTCTATTCGGGACAGCGAACACTGAAGCTTTCTTT CASSLFGTANTEAFF TRBJ1-1 TRBD1 TRBV27 -
TGTGCCAGCAGTTTATCGGGGGGGGTCTCCTACGAGCAGTACTTC CASSLSGGVSYEQYF TRBJ2-7 TRBD2 TRBV28 -
TGTGCCAGCAGTGAAGCTCTAGCGCCCAATGAGCAGTTCTTC CASSEALAPNEQFF TRBJ2-1 - TRBV6-1 -
TGTGCCAGCAGCTTAGCAGGGGGCAGAACAGATACGCAGTATTTT CASSLAGGRTDTQYF TRBJ2-3 TRBD1 TRBV7-9 -
TGCGCCAGCAGCTTTGACCCCTACTACGAGCAGTACTTC CASSFDPYYEQYF TRBJ2-7 - TRBV5-1 -
TGTGCCAGCAGCGCAGGGGTGGCTTCCTACGAGCAGTACTTC CASSAGVASYEQYF TRBJ2-7 - TRBV9 -
TGTGCCAGCAGCTCAGCGACTAGCGGGAGCCCCGGGGAGCTGTTTTTT CASSSATSGSPGELFF TRBJ2-2 TRBD2 TRBV9 -
TGTGCCAGCACACCCCGGGGGGGTGAATACGAGCAGTACTTC CASTPRGGEYEQYF TRBJ2-7 TRBD2 TRBV6-5 -
TGTGCCATCAGTGAGCCCTACGGGGATAACTATGGCTACACCTTC CAISEPYGDNYGYTF TRBJ1-2 - TRBV10-3 -
TGTGCCAGCAGTTACGGGCAGAACTACGAGCAGTACTTC CASSYGQNYEQYF TRBJ2-7 - TRBV6-5 -
TGTGCCATCAGTGAGCCAGCCCAGGAACAGAACACTGAAGCTTTCTTT CAISEPAQEQNTEAFF TRBJ1-1 - TRBV10-3 -
TGTGCCAGCAGTTTAGTGGGGCCCTACGAGCAGTACTTC CASSLVGPYEQYF TRBJ2-7 - TRBV27 -
TGTGCCAGCAACCAGGGTTGGTCCAATCAGCCCCAGCATTTT CASNQGWSNQPQHF TRBJ1-5 - TRBV27 -
TGTGCCAGCAGCGGAACAGGGGAAGGGGCTGGAAACACCATATATTTT CASSGTGEGAGNTIYF TRBJ1-3 TRBD1 TRBV13 -
TGTGCCAGCAGCGTCGGGGGGAGACTGTCTGGCACAGATACGCAGTATTTT CASSVGGRLSGTDTQYF TRBJ2-3 TRBD2 TRBV9 -
TGTGCCAGCAGTGACCGGACAGGGGGCCGTCCTGAAGCTTTCTTT CASSDRTGGRPEAFF TRBJ1-1 TRBD1 TRBV25-1 -